The sequence of this TCR beta chain was determined in a study of T cells in Graves' hyperthyroidism and ophthalmopathy. V lost 3 bases and J lost 0, with 10 bases in between. Germline CDR1 SNHLY, CDR2 FYNNEI. The CDR3 totals 15 residues. The table lists this clonotype with many counts. Using RNA transcripts as the source, TCR beta CDR3 regions were amplified. With the HTBI primer set, the TCR CDR3 went through a first round of RT-PCR. TCRdb re-called the multiplex PCR reads through MiXCR, storing one row per CDR3 protein. The sample contains hundreds of thousands of distinct CDR3 sequences, 25% of which appear only once. Patients between 18 and 65 years old had hyperthyroidism, newly diagnosed and lasting under 2 months.

The sequence came from a man aged 50 or older with Graves' hyperthyroidism. Sequencing used blood. The rearrangement links TRBV2 to TRBJ2-3, with D perhaps TRBD1 (6 bases). In DNA form, the CDR3 reads TGTGCCAGCAGTGAGGGCAGGGGAAGCACAGATACGCAGTATTTT. Amino acids: CASSEGRGSTDTQYF.